Below, 14 T cell receptor beta chains from the same sample are listed, as sequenced in a study of blood T cell repertoires in COVID-19. Repertoires were generated with immunoSEQ multiplex PCR, while TCRdb's copy carries only in-frame clones and drops some. The table has hundreds of thousands of clones, about 90% seen once; the top ten hold 2.5% to 3.5%. The sample taken for sequencing was PBMCs or T cells enriched from blood (not recorded which). The source is a woman in her 40s with acute COVID-19.

There are a few counts of this clone. This chain connects TRBV3-1 (or the pseudogene TRBV3-2) to TRBJ2-1; D remains unclear. Trimming left V 0 bases short and J 0 bases short, with 6 bases between. The germline V gene has CDR1 LGHDT and CDR2 YNNKEL (reference sequence). CDR3 length equals 15 residues. Here the CDR3 DNA reads TGTGCCAGCAGCCAAGATAGTGGCTCCTACAATGAGCAGTTCTTC. Amino acid sequence: CASSQDSGSYNEQFF.

V is TRBV5-6 and J is TRBJ1-2; D not certain. This CDR3 is built from 13 residues. Germline CDR1 is SGHDT and CDR2 is YYEEEE. Trimming shortened V by 6 bases and J by 0 bases, and 9 bases separated the two germline ends. CDR3 amino acids: CASTRGSNYGYTF. The CDR3 nucleotides read TGTGCCAGCACGCGGGGTTCTAACTATGGCTACACCTTC.

This clone was counted once. The CDR3, as DNA: TGTGCCAGCAGCTTAGTCAGGGGCGATAGTGGCTACACCTTC. The encoded protein is CASSLVRGDSGYTF. The chain recombines TRBV5-5 with TRBJ1-2; maybe TRBD1 (6 bases). The V and J ends lost 2 bases and 7 bases respectively, with 15 bases between them. The CDR3 runs to 14 residues. CDR1 is SGHKS and CDR2 is YYEKEE in the germline V gene (reference sequence).

Turning to this clone: The same CDR3 also results from other DNA sequences found in this sample. This chain uses TRBV18 with TRBJ2-7; the D gene is possibly TRBD1 (6 bases). V was trimmed by 4 bases and J by 3 bases, leaving 7 bases between them. Germline values: CDR1 KGHSH, CDR2 LQKENI. The CDR3 is 12 residues long. The chain's CDR3 is CASSRTDYEQYF. The CDR3 DNA sequence: TGTGCCAGCTCACGGACAGACTACGAGCAGTACTTC.

This chain uses TRBV6-1 with TRBJ2-7, with D perhaps TRBD1 (6 bases). The CDR3 runs to 14 residues. V was clipped by 3 bases and J by 5 bases, with 14 bases between them. Germline V gene data show CDR1 as MNHNS and CDR2 as SASEGT. CDR3 sequence reads: CASSDGQGLHEQYF. The DNA for the CDR3 is TGTGCCAGCAGTGATGGTCAGGGGCTCCACGAGCAGTACTTC.

The V and J genes are TRBV29-1 and TRBJ1-6; tentative D call: TRBD1 (6 bases). Trimming removed 5 bases at V and 8 bases at J, with 13 bases between. The CDR3 extends over 13 amino acids. CDR1 and CDR2 from the germline V gene are SQVTM and ANQGSEA. The CDR3 region is CSVSQDSHSPLHF. As DNA, the CDR3 is TGCAGCGTTTCCCAGGACAGCCATTCACCCCTCCACTTT.

The chain employs TRBV11-3 and TRBJ2-6; D may be TRBD1 (6 bases). The CDR3 totals 15 residues. Germline V lookup: CDR1 SGHNT, CDR2 YENEEA. Between the trimmed V and J ends, which lost 5 bases and 2 bases, there was a span of 10 bases. DNA for the CDR3: TGTGCCAGCAGCGACAGGACAGCTGGGGCCAACGTCCTGACTTTC. Protein sequence: CASSDRTAGANVLTF.

For this clone: This specimen includes other DNA sequences encoding the same CDR3. The chain's CDR3 is CASSLGLAYNEQFF. The CDR3 DNA reads TGTGCCAGCAGCTTGGGACTAGCCTACAATGAGCAGTTCTTC. The J gene is TRBJ2-1, the V gene TRBV7-2; 8 nucleotides agree with TRBD2. The germline CDR1 and CDR2 sequences are SGHTA and FQGNSA. J was trimmed by 2 bases and V by 3 bases; bases with no gene match: 0. This CDR3 is built from 14 residues.

V usage is TRBV6-5 and J usage is TRBJ1-1; TRBD1 matches 7 bases. The CDR3 spans 16 residues. Germline lookup yields CDR1 MNHEY and CDR2 SVGAGI. The V gene end was trimmed by 2 bases and the J gene end by 0 bases; junction bases not matched to a gene: 6. CDR3 region: CASSYAAGQLNTEAFF. Here the CDR3 DNA reads TGTGCCAGCAGTTACGCCGCGGGACAGTTGAACACTGAAGCTTTCTTT.

The chain links TRBV2 to TRBJ1-5; tentative D call: TRBD1 (5 bases). Trimming pared 0 bases from V and 10 bases from J, leaving 16 bases between. Germline-derived CDR1 and CDR2 are SNHLY and FYNNEI. This CDR3 region has 15 residues. The DNA for the CDR3 is TGTGCCAGCAGTGAAGCGCTTCAGGGCAAAGTTCCCCAGCATTTT. Protein product: CASSEALQGKVPQHF.

The chain couples TRBV7-9 to TRBJ2-7; 9 bases are a match to TRBD1. This CDR3 contains 15 residues. V trimming: 5 bases; J trimming: 0 bases; junction bases outside the gene matches: 5. Germline loops: CDR1 SEHNR, CDR2 FQNEAQ (reference sequence). This CDR3 is CASSAGTGISYEQYF. The CDR3 nucleotides read TGTGCCAGCAGCGCCGGGACAGGGATCTCCTACGAGCAGTACTTC.

This chain uses TRBV7-8 with TRBJ2-7, with 7 bases aligning to TRBD1. CDR1 SGHVS and CDR2 FQNEAQ come from the germline V gene. The CDR3 consists of 15 residues. V trimming: 5 bases; J trimming: 2 bases; junction bases outside the gene matches: 9. The CDR3 loop reads CASSLTGDRPYEQYF. The CDR3 coding sequence is TGTGCCAGCAGCCTTACAGGGGACAGACCCTACGAGCAGTACTTC.

This chain connects TRBV12-5 to TRBJ2-2, with D perhaps TRBD1 (6 bases). The CDR3 consists of 14 residues. V lost 1 base to trimming and J lost 8 bases, with 11 bases between them. CDR1 and CDR2 (germline): LGHNT, FRNRAP. In DNA form, the CDR3 reads TGTGCTAGTGGTTTGGACAGGGTTTCGGGGGAGCTGTTTTTT. Protein: CASGLDRVSGELFF.

The chain carries TRBV10-3 and TRBJ2-5; possibly TRBD1 for D (5 bases). In germline, CDR1 is ENHRY, CDR2 SYGVKD. The V end was cut by 6 bases, the J end by 1 base, with 15 bases between. The CDR3 is 15 residues long. CDR3: CAISSEGVSQETQYF. For the CDR3, the DNA is TGTGCCATCAGCAGCGAAGGGGTCTCCCAAGAGACCCAGTACTTC.